What follows are 12 T cell receptor beta chains derived from one specimen sequenced in a study of cytomegalovirus exposure and HLA in healthy donors. Clones were sequenced by immunoSEQ multiplex PCR, and TCRdb holds only the in-frame ones, with some missing. The sample has more than 110,000 clones; roughly 81% are singletons. Sequenced material: PBMCs. The receptors derive from a woman younger than 45 in good health and CMV-seronegative.

CDR3: CASSGSRRETDTQYF. CDR3 bases: TGTGCCAGCAGTGGCTCGCGGAGGGAAACAGATACGCAGTATTTT. The chain carries TRBV27 and TRBJ2-3; possibly TRBD2 for D (6 bases). Trimming stripped 5 bases from V and 3 bases from J, with 15 bases between. Germline assignment: CDR1 MNHEY and CDR2 SMNVEV (reference sequence). CDR3 length equals 15 residues.

The genes are TRBV13 and TRBJ1-6; 9 bases map to TRBD1. CDR1 and CDR2 from the germline V gene are PRHDT and FYEKMQ (reference sequence). CDR3 length equals 15 residues. The trim removed 5 bases at V and 10 bases at J, leaving 9 bases unmatched. The CDR3 DNA sequence: TGTGCCAGCAGCCACCGGGACAGGGATGGGTCACCCCTCCACTTT. Protein product: CASSHRDRDGSPLHF.

J is TRBJ2-5 and V is TRBV5-1; 7 nucleotides align to TRBD1. The CDR3 is made up of 13 amino acids. The J segment lost 1 base and the V segment lost 4 bases, leaving 1 base of the junction unmatched. Germline V gene sequence: CDR1 SGHRS, CDR2 YFSETQ. This CDR3 reads CASSGQVQETQYF. CDR3 DNA sequence: TGCGCCAGCAGCGGACAGGTCCAAGAGACCCAGTACTTC.

The chain couples TRBV7-9 to TRBJ2-1; 7 bases are shared with TRBD1. The V gene's germline CDR1 is SEHNR and CDR2 FQNEAQ (reference sequence). J gave up 3 bases and V 5 bases, and 4 bases lay outside the gene matches. The CDR3 loop spans 14 amino acids. CDR3 in amino acids: CASSRTGVYNEQFF. For the CDR3, the DNA is TGTGCCAGCAGCCGAACAGGGGTCTACAATGAGCAGTTCTTC.

This clone was counted once. J is TRBJ1-6 and V is TRBV11-2, with 7 nucleotides matching TRBD1. The V gene's germline CDR1 is SGHAT and CDR2 FQNNGV. V gave up 3 bases and J gave up 10 bases; unmatched junction bases: 6. The CDR3 has 14 amino acids. CDR3 sequence reads: CASSFGRQGSPLHF. The CDR3 DNA reads TGTGCCAGCAGCTTCGGGCGACAGGGATCACCCCTCCACTTT.

V gene TRBV7-9 combines with J gene TRBJ2-3; 8 bases agree with TRBD2. This CDR3 spans 15 amino acids. V trimming: 2 bases; J trimming: 2 bases; junction bases outside the gene matches: 3. Germline CDR1 is SEHNR and CDR2 is FQNEAQ (reference sequence). CDR3 protein: CASSLSGGPTDTQYF. The CDR3 DNA reads as TGTGCCAGCAGCTTAAGCGGGGGACCCACAGATACGCAGTATTTT.

Notes on this clone: Distinct nucleotide sequences in the sample also encode this CDR3. V is TRBV7-2 and J is TRBJ1-5; 9 bases map to TRBD1. V shed 2 bases, J shed 2 bases, and the junction held 1 base outside the gene matches. The CDR3 spans 15 residues. Germline V gives CDR1 SGHTA, CDR2 FQGNSA. This chain's CDR3 is CASSLRTGGNQPQHF. In DNA, the CDR3 is TGTGCCAGCAGCTTACGGACAGGGGGCAATCAGCCCCAGCATTTT.

This clone was seen just once. CDR3 sequence (DNA): TGTGCCAGCACCCAAAAGACTAGCGGGACTTATGAGCAGTTCTTC. Its translation is CASTQKTSGTYEQFF. The J gene is TRBJ2-1, the V gene TRBV6-1; 11 nucleotides agree with TRBD2. The germline V gene encodes CDR1 MNHNS and CDR2 SASEGT. The CDR3 extends over 15 amino acids. The V and J ends lost 7 bases and 8 bases, in that order; junction bases with no gene match: 10.

The CDR3 is CASSTTGTGAGGTEAFF. CDR3 sequence (DNA): TGTGCCAGTAGTACAACCGGGACAGGGGCAGGTGGGACTGAAGCTTTCTTT. The V gene is TRBV19, the J gene TRBJ1-1; 10 bases align to TRBD1. J gave up 5 bases and V 4 bases, and 13 bases lay outside the gene matches. The CDR3 extends over 17 amino acids. CDR1 and CDR2 from the germline V gene are LNHDA and SQIVND (reference sequence). Variable domain in full (rest from reference TRBV19 and TRBJ1-1): DGGITQSPKYLFRKEGQNVTLSCEQNLNHDAMYWYRQDPGQGLRLIYYSQIVNDFQKGDIAEGYSVSREKKESFPLTVTSAQKNPTAFYLCASSTTGTGAGGTEAFFGQGTRLTVV.

This clone was counted many times. J is TRBJ1-3 and V is TRBV7-2, with D perhaps TRBD1 (5 bases). This CDR3 has 13 amino acids. V was cut by 6 bases and J by 2 bases, with 8 bases left in between. In germline, CDR1 is SGHTA, CDR2 FQGNSA. CDR3 residues: CASSSTAGNTIYF. The CDR3 DNA sequence: TGTGCCAGCAGTTCGACAGCTGGAAACACCATATATTTT.

Points on this clone: The junction differs from germline at one of its ends, possibly a read error. J is TRBJ1-6 and V is TRBV5-1; D might be TRBD1 (5 bases). This CDR3 region has 15 residues. From germline, CDR1 is SGHRS and CDR2 YFSETQ. The CDR3 here is CASRAPDSYNSPLHF. The CDR3 DNA reads TGCGCCAGCAGAGCTCCCGACAGTTATAATTCGCCCCTCCACTTT. The full variable domain, its missing parts supplied by reference TRBV5-1 and TRBJ1-6, is KAGVTQTPRYLIKTRGQQVTLSCSPISGHRSVSWYQQTPGQGLQFLFEYFSETQRNKGNFPGRFSGRQFSNSRSEMNVSTLELGDSALYLCASRAPDSYNSPLHFGNGTRLTVT.

J is TRBJ2-7 and V is TRBV2, with a possible D match to TRBD2 (6 bases). V was clipped by 7 bases and J by 3 bases, with 16 bases between them. The CDR3 is made up of 14 amino acids. The germline CDR1 and CDR2 sequences are SNHLY and FYNNEI. For the CDR3, the DNA is TGTGCCAGCATCCCTGGAGGGTTAGGCTACGAGCAGTACTTC. It codes for CASIPGGLGYEQYF.